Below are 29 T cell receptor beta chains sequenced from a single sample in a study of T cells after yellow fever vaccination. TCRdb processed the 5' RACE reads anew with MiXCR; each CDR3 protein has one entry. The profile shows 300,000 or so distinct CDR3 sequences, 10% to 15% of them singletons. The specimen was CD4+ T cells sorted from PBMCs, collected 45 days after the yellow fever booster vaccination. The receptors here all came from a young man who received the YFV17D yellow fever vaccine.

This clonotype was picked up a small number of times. The CDR3 protein is CSARETPDTQYF. DNA of the CDR3: TGCAGTGCTAGGGAGACTCCAGATACGCAGTATTTT. V usage is TRBV20-1 and J usage is TRBJ2-3, with D hard to call. The CDR3 is 12 amino acids. The V gene lost 3 bases and the J gene lost 4 bases, with 8 bases spanning the gap. Germline V gives CDR1 DFQATT, CDR2 SNEGSKA (reference sequence).

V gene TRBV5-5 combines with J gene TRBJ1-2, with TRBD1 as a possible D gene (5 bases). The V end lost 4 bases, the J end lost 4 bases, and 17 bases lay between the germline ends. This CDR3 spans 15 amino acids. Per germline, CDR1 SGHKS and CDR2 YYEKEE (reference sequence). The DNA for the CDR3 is TGTGCCAGCAGCAAAGGACAAGGCGCCCGCTATGGCTACACCTTC. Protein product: CASSKGQGARYGYTF.

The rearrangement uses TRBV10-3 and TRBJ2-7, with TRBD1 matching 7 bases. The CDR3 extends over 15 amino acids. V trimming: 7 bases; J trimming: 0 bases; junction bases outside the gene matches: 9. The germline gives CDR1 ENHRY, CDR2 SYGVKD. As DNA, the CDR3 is TGTGCCATCAAACCCGGGACAGCAAGCTCCTACGAGCAGTACTTC. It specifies CAIKPGTASSYEQYF.

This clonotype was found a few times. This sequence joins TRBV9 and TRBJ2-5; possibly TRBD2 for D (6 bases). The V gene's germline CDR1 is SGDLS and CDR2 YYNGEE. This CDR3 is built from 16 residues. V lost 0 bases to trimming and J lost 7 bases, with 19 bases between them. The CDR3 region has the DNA TGTGCCAGCAGCGTAGCTGGGCGGGGAGCCCCAGGGACCCAGTACTTC. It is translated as CASSVAGRGAPGTQYF.

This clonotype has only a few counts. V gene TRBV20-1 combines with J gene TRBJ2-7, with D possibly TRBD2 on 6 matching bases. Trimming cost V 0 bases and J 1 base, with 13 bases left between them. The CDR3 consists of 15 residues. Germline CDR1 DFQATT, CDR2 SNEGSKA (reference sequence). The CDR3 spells CSARDLQRVSYEQYF. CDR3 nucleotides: TGCAGTGCTAGAGATCTGCAGCGGGTATCCTACGAGCAGTACTTC.

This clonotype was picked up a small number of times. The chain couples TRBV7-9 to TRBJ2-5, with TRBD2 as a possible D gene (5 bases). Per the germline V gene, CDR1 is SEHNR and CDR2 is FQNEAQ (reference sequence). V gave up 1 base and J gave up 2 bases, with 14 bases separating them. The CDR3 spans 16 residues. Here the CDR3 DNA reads TGTGCCAGCAGCTTAGAAGGTTGGACGGGACAAGAGACCCAGTACTTC. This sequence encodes CASSLEGWTGQETQYF. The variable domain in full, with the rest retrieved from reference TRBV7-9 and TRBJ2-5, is DTGVSQNPRHKITKRGQNVTFRCDPISEHNRLYWYRQTLGQGPEFLTYFQNEAQLEKSRLLSDRFSAERPKGSFSTLEIQRTEQGDSAMYLCASSLEGWTGQETQYFGPGTRLLVL.

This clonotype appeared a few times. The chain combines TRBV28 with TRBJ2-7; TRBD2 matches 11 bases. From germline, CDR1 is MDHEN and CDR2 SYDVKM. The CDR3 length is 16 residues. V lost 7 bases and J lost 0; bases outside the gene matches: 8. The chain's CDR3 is CASTGTSGSSSYEQYF. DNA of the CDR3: TGTGCCAGCACCGGGACTAGCGGCAGCTCCTCCTACGAGCAGTACTTC. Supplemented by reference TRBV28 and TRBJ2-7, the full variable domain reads DVKVTQSSRYLVKRTGEKVFLECVQDMDHENMFWYRQDPGLGLRLIYFSYDVKMKEKGDIPEGYSVSREKKERFSLILESASTNQTSMYLCASTGTSGSSSYEQYFGPGTRLTVT.

CDR3 coding DNA: TGCGCCAGCAGCTCGACAGGGGGCCCGGCGGAAAAACTGTTTTTT. This sequence encodes CASSSTGGPAEKLFF. The chain combines TRBV5-1 with TRBJ1-4; 10 bases are a match to TRBD1. The germline V gene has CDR1 SGHRS and CDR2 YFSETQ. The ends lost 3 bases at V and 8 bases at J; junction bases unmatched: 7. The CDR3 runs 15 residues.

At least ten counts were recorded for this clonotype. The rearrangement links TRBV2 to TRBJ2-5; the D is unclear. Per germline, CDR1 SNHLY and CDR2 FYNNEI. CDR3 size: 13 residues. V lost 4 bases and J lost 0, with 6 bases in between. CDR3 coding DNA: TGTGCCAGCAGTGGACGGTACCAAGAGACCCAGTACTTC. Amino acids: CASSGRYQETQYF.

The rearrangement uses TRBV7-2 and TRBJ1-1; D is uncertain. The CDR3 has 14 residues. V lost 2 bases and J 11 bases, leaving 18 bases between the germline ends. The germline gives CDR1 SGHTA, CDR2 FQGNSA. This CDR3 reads CASSLSQMEVLAFF. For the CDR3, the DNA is TGTGCCAGCAGCTTATCCCAAATGGAGGTCTTGGCTTTCTTT. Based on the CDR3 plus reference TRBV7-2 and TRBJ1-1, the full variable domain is GAGVSQSPSNKVTEKGKDVELRCDPISGHTALYWYRQSLGQGLEFLIYFQGNSAPDKSGLPSDRFSAERTGGSVSTLTIQRTQQEDSAVYLCASSLSQMEVLAFFGQGTRLTVV.

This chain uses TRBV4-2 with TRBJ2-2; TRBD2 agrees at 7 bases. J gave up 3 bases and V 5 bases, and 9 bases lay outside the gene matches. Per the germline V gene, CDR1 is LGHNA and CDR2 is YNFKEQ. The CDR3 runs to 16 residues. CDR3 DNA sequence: TGTGCCAGCAGCGCCGCTGGCCTAGCGGACACCGGGGAGCTGTTTTTT. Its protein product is CASSAAGLADTGELFF.

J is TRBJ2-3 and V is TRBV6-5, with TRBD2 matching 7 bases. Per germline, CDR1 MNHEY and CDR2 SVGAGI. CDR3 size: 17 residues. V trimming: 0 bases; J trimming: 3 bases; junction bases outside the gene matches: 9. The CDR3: CASSYSGALGRTDTQYF. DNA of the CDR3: TGTGCCAGCAGTTACTCTGGGGCACTCGGGAGGACAGATACGCAGTATTTT.

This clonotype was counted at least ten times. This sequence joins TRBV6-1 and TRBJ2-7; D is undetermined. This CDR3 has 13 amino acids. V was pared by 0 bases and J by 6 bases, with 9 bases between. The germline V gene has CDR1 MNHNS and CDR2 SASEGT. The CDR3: CASSEAAFSEQYF. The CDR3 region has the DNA TGTGCCAGCAGTGAAGCAGCATTCTCCGAGCAGTACTTC.

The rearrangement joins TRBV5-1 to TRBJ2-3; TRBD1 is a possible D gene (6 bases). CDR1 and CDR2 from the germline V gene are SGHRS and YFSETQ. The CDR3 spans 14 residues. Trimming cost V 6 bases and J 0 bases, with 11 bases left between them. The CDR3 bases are TGCGCCAGCATGGTGGGGGCTAGCACAGATACGCAGTATTTT. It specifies CASMVGASTDTQYF.

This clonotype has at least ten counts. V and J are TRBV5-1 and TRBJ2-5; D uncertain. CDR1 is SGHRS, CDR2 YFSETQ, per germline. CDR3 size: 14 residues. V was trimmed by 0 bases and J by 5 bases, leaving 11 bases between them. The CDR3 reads CASSLAPYSETQYF. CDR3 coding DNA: TGCGCCAGCAGCTTGGCCCCCTATTCGGAGACCCAGTACTTC.

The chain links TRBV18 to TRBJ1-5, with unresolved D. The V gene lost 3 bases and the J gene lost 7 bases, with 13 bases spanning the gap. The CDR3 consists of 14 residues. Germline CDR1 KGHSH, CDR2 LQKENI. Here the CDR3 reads CASSPDPGTQPQHF. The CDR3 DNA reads TGTGCCAGCTCACCTGACCCGGGAACCCAGCCCCAGCATTTT.

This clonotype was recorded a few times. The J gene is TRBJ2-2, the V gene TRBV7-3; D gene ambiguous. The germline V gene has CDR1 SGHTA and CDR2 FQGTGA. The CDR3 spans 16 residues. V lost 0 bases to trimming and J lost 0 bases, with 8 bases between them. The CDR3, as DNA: TGTGCCAGCAGCTTAACCGTGACGACGAACACCGGGGAGCTGTTTTTT. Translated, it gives CASSLTVTTNTGELFF.

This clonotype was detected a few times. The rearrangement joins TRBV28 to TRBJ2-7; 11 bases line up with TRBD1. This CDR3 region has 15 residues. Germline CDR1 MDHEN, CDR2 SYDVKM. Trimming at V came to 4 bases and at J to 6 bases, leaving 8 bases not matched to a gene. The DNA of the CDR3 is TGTGCCAGCAGTTATACGGGGACAGGGGGTGGCGAGCAGTACTTC. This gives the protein CASSYTGTGGGEQYF. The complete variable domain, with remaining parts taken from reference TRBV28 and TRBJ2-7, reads DVKVTQSSRYLVKRTGEKVFLECVQDMDHENMFWYRQDPGLGLRLIYFSYDVKMKEKGDIPEGYSVSREKKERFSLILESASTNQTSMYLCASSYTGTGGGEQYFGPGTRLTVT.

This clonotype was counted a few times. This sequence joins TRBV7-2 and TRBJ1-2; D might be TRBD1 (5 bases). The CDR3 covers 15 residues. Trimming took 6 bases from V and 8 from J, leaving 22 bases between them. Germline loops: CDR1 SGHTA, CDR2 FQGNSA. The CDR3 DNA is TGTGCCAGCAGTCCCCCGGGAGGGGCACTACGCGGCTACACCTTC. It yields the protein CASSPPGGALRGYTF.

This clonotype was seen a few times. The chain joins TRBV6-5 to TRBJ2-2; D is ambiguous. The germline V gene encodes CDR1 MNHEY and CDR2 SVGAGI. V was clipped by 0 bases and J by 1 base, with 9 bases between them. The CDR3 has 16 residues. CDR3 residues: CASSYSGILNTGELFF. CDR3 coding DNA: TGTGCCAGCAGTTACTCGGGTATCCTGAACACCGGGGAGCTGTTTTTT.

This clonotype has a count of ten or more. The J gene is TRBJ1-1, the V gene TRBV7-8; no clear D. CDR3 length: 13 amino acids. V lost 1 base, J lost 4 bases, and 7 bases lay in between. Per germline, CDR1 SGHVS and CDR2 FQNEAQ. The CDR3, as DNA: TGTGCCAGCAGCTTAGGCTTGGGCACTGAAGCTTTCTTT. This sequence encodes CASSLGLGTEAFF. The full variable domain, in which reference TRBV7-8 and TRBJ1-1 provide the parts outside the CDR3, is GAGVSQSPRYKVAKRGQDVALRCDPISGHVSLFWYQQALGQGPEFLTYFQNEAQLDKSGLPSDRFFAERPEGSVSTLKIQRTQQEDSAVYLCASSLGLGTEAFFGQGTRLTVV.

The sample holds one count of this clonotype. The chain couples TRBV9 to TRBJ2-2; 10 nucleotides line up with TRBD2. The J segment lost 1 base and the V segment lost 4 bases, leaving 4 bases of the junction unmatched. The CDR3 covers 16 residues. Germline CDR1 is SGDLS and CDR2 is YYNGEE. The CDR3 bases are TGTGCCAGCAGCCTTCGACTAGCGGGGAACACCGGGGAGCTGTTTTTT. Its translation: CASSLRLAGNTGELFF.

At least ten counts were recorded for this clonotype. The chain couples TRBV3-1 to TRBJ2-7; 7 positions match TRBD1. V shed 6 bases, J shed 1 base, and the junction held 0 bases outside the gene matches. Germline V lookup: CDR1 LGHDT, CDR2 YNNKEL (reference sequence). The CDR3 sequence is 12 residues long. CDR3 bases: TGTGCCAGCAGGGGACAGTCCTACGAGCAGTACTTC. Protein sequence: CASRGQSYEQYF.

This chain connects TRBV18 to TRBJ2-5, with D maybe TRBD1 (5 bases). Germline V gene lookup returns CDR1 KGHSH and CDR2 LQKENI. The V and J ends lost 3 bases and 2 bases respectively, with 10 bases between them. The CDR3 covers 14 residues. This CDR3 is CASSPWGDQETQYF. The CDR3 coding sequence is TGTGCCAGCTCACCGTGGGGCGATCAAGAGACCCAGTACTTC.

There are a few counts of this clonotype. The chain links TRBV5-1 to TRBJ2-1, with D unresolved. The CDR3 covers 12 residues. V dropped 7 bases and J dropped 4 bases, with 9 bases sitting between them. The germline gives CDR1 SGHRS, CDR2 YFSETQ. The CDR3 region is CASGPGYNEQFF. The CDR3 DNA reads TGCGCCAGCGGACCGGGTTACAATGAGCAGTTCTTC.

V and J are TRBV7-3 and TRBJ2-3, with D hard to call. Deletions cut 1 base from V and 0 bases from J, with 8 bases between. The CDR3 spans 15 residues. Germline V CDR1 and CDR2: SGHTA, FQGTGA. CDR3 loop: CASSLNVGSTDTQYF. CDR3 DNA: TGTGCCAGCAGCTTAAACGTCGGGAGCACAGATACGCAGTATTTT.

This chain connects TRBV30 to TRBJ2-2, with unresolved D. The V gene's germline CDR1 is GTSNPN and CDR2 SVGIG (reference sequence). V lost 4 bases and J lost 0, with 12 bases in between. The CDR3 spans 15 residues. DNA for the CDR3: TGTGCCTGGAAACAGCCTACCGCGAACACCGGGGAGCTGTTTTTT. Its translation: CAWKQPTANTGELFF.

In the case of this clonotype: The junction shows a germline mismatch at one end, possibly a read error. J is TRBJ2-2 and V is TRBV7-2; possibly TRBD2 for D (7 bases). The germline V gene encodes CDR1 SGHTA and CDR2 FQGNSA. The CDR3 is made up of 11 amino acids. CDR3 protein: CASSLGAGAIF. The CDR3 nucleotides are TGTGCCAGCAGCTTAGGGGCGGGGGCGATTTTT.

The CDR3 loop is CATSDSDRDYGYTF. DNA for the CDR3: TGTGCCACCAGTGATTCGGACAGGGACTATGGCTACACCTTC. This chain joins TRBV24-1 and TRBJ1-2, with 8 bases fitting TRBD1. The germline gives CDR1 KGHDR, CDR2 SFDVKD. V lost 2 bases, J lost 3 bases, and 1 base stayed unmatched. The CDR3 loop spans 14 amino acids.